This T cell receptor (beta chain) comes out of a study of T cell repertoires in cytomegalovirus infection (dated by TCRdb to the late 2010s). For the study in its entirety: Alongside well-studied HLA-B-restricted epitopes, the peptide stimulations were aimed at recently identified HLA-C-restricted CMV epitopes, whose presentation resists viral immunomodulation. The HLA type of each donor mattered for the analysis, because public TCR beta signatures pointed to carriage of CMV infection along with the matching HLA type.

General findings and caveats noted by the study authors: Carriers of CMV infection plus the relevant HLA type were discriminated by the cumulative frequency of public TCR beta family members in the study cohort and in an independent approximately 350-donor cohort. The ex vivo response was dominated by HLA-C-restricted CMV-specific TCR beta clonotypes, which also provided the single most frequent clonotype in two of eight donors.

There are a few counts of this clonotype. Its binding antigen is unknown. Per-base quality was not reported, and no clone a single base away is much larger than it. Reading the label with the study, this specimen's treatment or condition is: in vitro stimulation with specific CMV peptide epitopes to enrich CMV-specific T cells. For CDR1 and CDR2, the germline V gene lists SGHVS and FQNEAQ. The CDR3, from cysteine to phenylalanine, totals 16 residues. The retained sequence is limited to the CDR3, 48 bases, with the frame set at the first base. V gives up 1 base and J gives up 3 bases, and the segment between their germline ends measures 12 bases. TCRdb names Illumina HiSeq 1500 as the instrument used. TCRdb itself trimmed the public reads at Q25 with fastp, ran MiXCR and retained productive beta chains. A single entry per CDR3 protein holds the most common genes and DNA from its merged rows. The sample table records roughly 500,000 distinct CDR3 sequences; about 33% of these occur just once. The ten largest clones add up to roughly 15% of the sample.

This clonotype originated in a human donor in good health (CMV status not recorded). Some clones in this sample may be carry-over from other donors' samples. Sequencing was performed on cultured PBMCs, taken from culture after CMV antigen stimulation. The rearranged chain carries TRBV7-8 and TRBJ1-4; the D gene remains uncertain. CDR3 sequence: CASSLDTGWANEKLFF. Read as DNA, the sequence is TGTGCCAGCAGCTTAGATACGGGTTGGGCTAATGAAAAACTGTTTTTT.